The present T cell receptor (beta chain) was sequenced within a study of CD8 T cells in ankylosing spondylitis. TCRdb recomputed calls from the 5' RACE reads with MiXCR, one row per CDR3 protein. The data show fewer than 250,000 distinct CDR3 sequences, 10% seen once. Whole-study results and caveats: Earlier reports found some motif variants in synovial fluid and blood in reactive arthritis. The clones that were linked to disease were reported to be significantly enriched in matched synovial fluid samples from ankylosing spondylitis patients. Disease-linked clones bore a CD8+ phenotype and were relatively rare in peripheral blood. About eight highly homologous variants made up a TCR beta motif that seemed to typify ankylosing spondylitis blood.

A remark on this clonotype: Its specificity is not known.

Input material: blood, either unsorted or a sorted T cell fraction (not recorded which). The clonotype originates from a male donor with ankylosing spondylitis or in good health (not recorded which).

CDR3 protein: CASRTLRAHF. CDR3 nucleotides: TGTGCCAGCAGGACCCTGAGAGCGCATTTT. The V call is TRBV12-3 or TRBV12-4, the J call TRBJ1-5; the D is unclear. This CDR3 spans 10 amino acids. Trimming took off 6 bases at V and 15 bases at J, with 12 bases between the two ends.